The sequence of this T cell receptor beta chain was determined in a study of blood T cell repertoires in COVID-19. Study in general: The origin of the acute and convalescent COVID-19 samples was the United States, Italy and Spain.

Germline CDR1 SGHDN, CDR2 FVKESK. There are 19 residues in the CDR3. V lost 0 bases and J lost 1; bases outside the gene matches: 10. Source study methods: Reference gene primer amplification gave estimated nucleated cell counts. Profiled with immunoSEQ multiplex PCR; TCRdb holds only in-frame clones, not every one. V, J and clone size reflect that table, while D and trimming were determined from the DNA. The table records a few hundred thousand clones, around 87% of them present only once. V gene TRBV14 combines with J gene TRBJ2-1; 9 bases agree with TRBD2. The sequencing input was peripheral blood. The sequence was collected from a man in his forties or fifties with active or convalescent COVID-19. In nucleotides, the CDR3 is TGTGCCAGCAGCCAAGATCGCAGTATTAGCGGGAGTTCCTACAATGAGCAGTTCTTC. Protein: CASSQDRSISGSSYNEQFF.